A single T cell receptor (beta chain) is shown here with its context. Patients had resection in Japan or China between 2014 and 2017. This specimen comes from a study of immune evolution from preneoplasia to lung adenocarcinoma. This CDR3 spans 18 amino acids. Trimming took 7 bases from V and 3 from J; bases not matched to a gene: 17. The germline V gene encodes CDR1 MDHEN and CDR2 SYDVKM. Some clones are missing from TCRdb's copy, which holds only in-frame ones; the method was immunoSEQ multiplex PCR. The data show approximately 8,000 clones, with more than 75% seen just once and less than 9.5% held by the top ten.

The source is a person between 65 and 79 years old with lung adenocarcinoma. V and J are TRBV28 and TRBJ2-3, with 9 bases fitting TRBD1. The sequenced sample was FFPE adjacent normal lung tissue. In DNA, the CDR3 is TGTGCCAGCAATACCGTAGTGGGACAGGGATACTCGACAGATACGCAGTATTTT. Translating it yields CASNTVVGQGYSTDTQYF.